These 13 T cell receptor beta chains share one sample of origin, sequenced in a study of blood T cell repertoires in COVID-19. Some clones are missing from TCRdb's copy, which holds only in-frame ones; the method was immunoSEQ multiplex PCR. The sample has some 100,000 clones, about 86% seen once. The sequenced sample consisted of peripheral blood. The source of these receptors is a man aged 50-59 years with COVID-19, enrolled during active disease.

The CDR3 is CASSFGGTGELFF. In DNA, the CDR3 is TGTGCCAGCAGCTTCGGGGGCACCGGGGAGCTGTTTTTT. The chain combines TRBV11-3 with TRBJ2-2, with D possibly TRBD2 on 6 matching bases. Germline lookup yields CDR1 SGHNT and CDR2 YENEEA. This CDR3 spans 13 amino acids. Trimming took 3 bases from V and 4 from J, leaving 6 bases between them.

This clone has more than one count but fewer than ten. The V gene is TRBV7-9, the J gene TRBJ2-7, with TRBD2 matching over 9 bases. This CDR3 region has 18 residues. Trimming at V came to 5 bases and at J to 0 bases, leaving 14 bases not matched to a gene. Germline V lookup: CDR1 SEHNR, CDR2 FQNEAQ (reference sequence). In nucleotides, the CDR3 is TGTGCCAGCAGCCCGAGAGGAAGCGGGGGGCTCAGCTCCTACGAGCAGTACTTC. Protein: CASSPRGSGGLSSYEQYF.

The CDR3 bases are TGTGCCAGCAGACTGGGGACAGGGGGATTCTATGGCTACACCTTC. Its protein product is CASRLGTGGFYGYTF. The chain employs TRBV27 and TRBJ1-2, with 11 bases identical to TRBD1. Germline V CDR1 and CDR2: MNHEY, SMNVEV (reference sequence). The trim removed 6 bases at V and 4 bases at J, leaving 7 bases unmatched. This CDR3 is 15 amino acids long.

J is TRBJ2-7 and V is TRBV19; TRBD1 matches at 9 bases. CDR1 is LNHDA and CDR2 is SQIVND in the germline V gene (reference sequence). Trimming removed 5 bases from V and 4 bases from J; junction bases left unmatched: 6. CDR3 length: 14 residues. The CDR3 sequence: CASSPGQGGYEQYF. CDR3 sequence (DNA): TGTGCCAGTAGTCCGGGACAGGGTGGGTACGAGCAGTACTTC.

The gene calls are TRBV10-3 and TRBJ1-2; D might be TRBD1 (5 bases). The germline V and J ends were trimmed by 3 bases and 3 bases, with 5 bases remaining between them. The CDR3 has 12 residues. Germline V gives CDR1 ENHRY, CDR2 SYGVKD. The CDR3 DNA sequence: TGTGCCATCAGTGACAGGGACTATGGCTACACCTTC. Its translation: CAISDRDYGYTF.

The gene calls are TRBV6-2 or TRBV6-3 and TRBJ2-7; weak D call: TRBD2 (6 bases). Germline V gene data show CDR1 as MNHEY and CDR2 as SVGEGT. V was cut by 0 bases and J by 6 bases, with 12 bases left in between. The CDR3 covers 14 residues. Here the CDR3 DNA reads TGTGCCAGCAGTTACTCGGTCGGGGGTATCGAGCAGTACTTC. This codes for CASSYSVGGIEQYF.

V usage is TRBV2 and J usage is TRBJ2-2, with D possibly matching TRBD1 (6 bases). The CDR3 runs 12 residues. V lost 10 bases to trimming and J lost 7 bases, with 13 bases between them. In germline, CDR1 is SNHLY, CDR2 FYNNEI. This CDR3 is CAINRAGGELFF. CDR3 nucleotide sequence: TGTGCCATAAACAGGGCCGGCGGGGAGCTGTTTTTT.

This chain connects TRBV19 to TRBJ2-3, with D tentatively TRBD2 (5 bases). There are 15 residues in the CDR3. Germline V CDR1 and CDR2: LNHDA, SQIVND (reference sequence). Trimming cost V 4 bases and J 3 bases, with 14 bases left between them. The CDR3 protein is CASSRFSPGTDTQYF. The CDR3 coding sequence is TGTGCCAGTAGTAGGTTCAGCCCGGGGACAGATACGCAGTATTTT.

This clone occurred a few times. This sequence joins TRBV7-9 and TRBJ1-4, with 8 bases identical to TRBD1. This CDR3 is built from 14 residues. CDR1 SEHNR and CDR2 FQNEAQ come from the germline V gene (reference sequence). With V trimmed by 7 bases and J by 3 bases, 4 bases remained unmatched. This CDR3 reads CASNKDRANEKLFF. CDR3 coding DNA: TGTGCCAGCAACAAGGACAGGGCTAATGAAAAACTGTTTTTT.

The chain uses TRBV7-2 and TRBJ1-3; tentatively, D is TRBD1 (5 bases). V lost 3 bases and J lost 1, with 7 bases in between. The length of the CDR3 is 14 residues. The V gene's germline CDR1 is SGHTA and CDR2 FQGNSA. The CDR3: CASSLGGSGNTIYF. CDR3 coding DNA: TGTGCCAGCAGCTTGGGGGGATCTGGAAACACCATATATTTT.

Turning to this clone: One end of the junction does not line up with germline, which may come from a read error. The J gene is TRBJ1-5, the V gene TRBV7-7; D uncertain. Germline CDR1 is SSHAT and CDR2 is FNYEAQ (reference sequence). This CDR3 is built from 10 residues. The DNA of the CDR3 is TGTGCTAGCAGCCCCCCGGCCCAGCATTTT. This encodes CASSPPAQHF.

The chain uses TRBV6-2 or TRBV6-3 and TRBJ1-6; TRBD1 aligns across 9 bases. The trim removed 5 bases at V and 5 bases at J, leaving 7 bases unmatched. This CDR3 is built from 16 residues. Germline loops: CDR1 MNHEY, CDR2 SVGEGT. The CDR3 region is CASSMDRGTDNSPLHF. DNA of the CDR3: TGTGCCAGCAGTATGGACAGGGGAACCGATAATTCACCCCTCCACTTT.

V is TRBV3-1 (or the pseudogene TRBV3-2) and J is TRBJ2-2, with 12 nucleotides matching TRBD2. The trim removed 1 base at V and 2 bases at J, leaving 2 bases unmatched. From germline, CDR1 is LGHDT and CDR2 YNNKEL (reference sequence). The CDR3 has 17 amino acids. CDR3 coding DNA: TGTGCCAGCAGCCAAGGGACTAGCGGGGTTAACACCGGGGAGCTGTTTTTT. Translating gives CASSQGTSGVNTGELFF.